Below are 30 T cell receptor beta chains sequenced from a single sample in a study of human T cells and chemical hapten exposure. Time point here: patch test 1, 2 weeks after DPC sensitization. Documented treatment: therapeutic diphenylcyclopropenone sensitization with weekly scalp DPC. MiXCR, run by TCRdb on the RACE reads, gives a single entry per CDR3 protein. The data contain around 100,000 distinct CDR3 sequences, 9.5% to 12% of them singletons. The input for sequencing was whole blood, taken in connection with sensitization to the hapten diphenylcyclopropenone (DPC). Every receptor here comes from a woman in her 40s with alopecia areata. Some clones in this sample may be carry-over from other donors' samples.

With respect to this clonotype: Given a much more abundant clone one base away, this may be a read error. The chain recombines TRBV29-1 with TRBJ1-1; D perhaps matches TRBD1 (5 bases). V lost 4 bases, J lost 1 base, and 10 bases lay in between. The CDR3 spans 13 residues. Per the germline V gene, CDR1 is SQVTM and CDR2 is ANQGSEA. The CDR3 here is CSVVTGPNTEAFF. The CDR3 DNA reads as TGCAGCGTTGTCACGGGGCCGAACACTGAAGCTTTCTTT.

V is TRBV30 and J is TRBJ2-1; TRBD2 aligns across 8 bases. Unmatched junction bases numbered 10, after V lost 2 bases and J lost 7 bases. The length of the CDR3 is 15 residues. Germline CDR1 GTSNPN, CDR2 SVGIG (reference sequence). For the CDR3, the DNA is TGTGCCTGGAGTTCGAAAAGCGGGAGTTGGAATGAGCAGTTCTTC. This translates into CAWSSKSGSWNEQFF.

This clonotype was observed many times. V usage is TRBV6-5 and J usage is TRBJ2-7; 9 bases match TRBD1. The J segment lost 11 bases and the V segment lost 0 bases, leaving 5 bases of the junction unmatched. CDR3 length: 13 residues. From germline, CDR1 is MNHEY and CDR2 SVGAGI. CDR3 protein: CASSYSERQGEYF. CDR3 in DNA: TGTGCCAGCAGTTACTCGGAACGACAGGGGGAGTACTTC.

The V and J genes are TRBV10-3 and TRBJ2-3; 8 positions match TRBD2. Germline CDR1 is ENHRY and CDR2 is SYGVKD. CDR3 size: 15 residues. The V and J ends lost 4 bases and 4 bases, in that order; junction bases with no gene match: 7. CDR3 coding DNA: TGTGCCATCAGTGGGGGACTAGGTGGGCCAGATACGCAGTATTTT. Translation gives CAISGGLGGPDTQYF.

The chain has TRBV5-4 and TRBJ2-2, with 8 bases matching TRBD1. CDR1 and CDR2 (germline): SGHNT, YYREEE (reference sequence). There are 15 residues in the CDR3. The V gene end was trimmed by 1 base and the J gene end by 7 bases; junction bases not matched to a gene: 6. The CDR3 sequence: CASSLSAGGIGELFF. The CDR3 bases are TGTGCCAGCAGCTTGTCGGCAGGGGGCATCGGGGAGCTGTTTTTT.

This clonotype occurred many times. This rearrangement joins TRBV27 to TRBJ2-7; 10 positions match TRBD1. V lost 4 bases and J lost 3; bases outside the gene matches: 3. The CDR3 sequence is 14 residues long. Germline V CDR1 and CDR2: MNHEY, SMNVEV (reference sequence). The CDR3 DNA reads TGTGCCAGCAGTTGGGGGACAGGGGTCTACGAGCAGTACTTC. Residues: CASSWGTGVYEQYF.

This clonotype was seen more than once but under ten times. The chain couples TRBV6-5 to TRBJ2-1; 8 nucleotides agree with TRBD2. Germline CDR1 is MNHEY and CDR2 is SVGAGI. This CDR3 has 15 amino acids. J gave up 5 bases and V 2 bases, and 5 bases lay outside the gene matches. Here the CDR3 DNA reads TGTGCCAGCAGTTACGACGGGAGGGCCCACAATGAGCAGTTCTTC. This sequence encodes CASSYDGRAHNEQFF.

The table lists this clonotype with a few counts. V usage is TRBV18 and J usage is TRBJ2-7; the D is unclear. This CDR3 comprises 13 residues. Trimming pared 3 bases from V and 0 bases from J, leaving 6 bases between. Germline V CDR1 and CDR2: KGHSH, LQKENI. CDR3 sequence: CASSPLPSYEQYF. The CDR3 DNA follows: TGTGCCAGCTCACCTTTGCCCTCCTACGAGCAGTACTTC.

To note about this clonotype: At one end, the junction sequence differs from germline, possibly due to a read error. The genes are TRBV12-3 or TRBV12-4 and TRBJ2-2; 9 nucleotides agree with TRBD2. The CDR3 sequence is 13 residues long. CDR3 region: CASSLAGPGELFF. Written as DNA, the CDR3 is TGTGCCAGCAGTCTAGCGGGACCCGGGGAGCTGTTTTTT.

This clonotype was recorded many times. V usage is TRBV7-3 and J usage is TRBJ2-1; maybe TRBD1 (5 bases). Germline values: CDR1 SGHTA, CDR2 FQGTGA. CDR3 length: 12 residues. V lost 7 bases, J lost 4 bases, and 8 bases lay in between. The CDR3 sequence is CASKGPYNEQFF. CDR3 coding DNA: TGTGCCAGCAAGGGGCCGTACAATGAGCAGTTCTTC.

This clonotype occurred a few times. The chain carries TRBV10-3 and TRBJ2-1, with TRBD1 identical over 7 bases. This CDR3 region has 15 residues. Looked up from germline, CDR1 is ENHRY and CDR2 is SYGVKD. V trimming: 2 bases; J trimming: 5 bases; junction bases outside the gene matches: 6. CDR3 coding DNA: TGTGCCATCAGTGAGCAAAAGACAGGGAACAATGAGCAGTTCTTC. The encoded protein is CAISEQKTGNNEQFF.

This clonotype came up many times. The chain employs TRBV6-1 and TRBJ2-7, with D possibly TRBD1 on 5 matching bases. The V gene lost 6 bases and the J gene lost 3 bases, with 18 bases spanning the gap. Germline CDR1 is MNHNS and CDR2 is SASEGT. This CDR3 is 15 amino acids long. The CDR3 coding sequence is TGTGCCAGCAGCGTCATCGGGTCACAGGACTACGAGCAGTACTTC. Protein: CASSVIGSQDYEQYF.

The chain employs TRBV7-8 and TRBJ1-1; the D gene is possibly TRBD1 (5 bases). The CDR3 sequence is 14 residues long. With 1 base removed from V and 4 bases from J, the gap between germline ends came to 10 bases. Looked up from germline, CDR1 is SGHVS and CDR2 is FQNEAQ. The CDR3 nucleotides read TGTGCCAGCAGCTTAGTTATAGGGACCACTGAAGCTTTCTTT. Translating gives CASSLVIGTTEAFF.

This clonotype has a count of ten or more. V usage is TRBV7-2 and J usage is TRBJ2-3, with D perhaps being TRBD1 or TRBD2 (5 bases each). V shed 5 bases and J shed 4 bases, with 19 bases lying between them. CDR1 and CDR2 from the germline V gene are SGHTA and FQGNSA. This CDR3 comprises 16 residues. CDR3 coding DNA: TGTGCCAGCAGCCCGGGGCGCGGTCGGGGCGCAGATACGCAGTATTTT. Its protein is CASSPGRGRGADTQYF.

The chain employs TRBV7-9 and TRBJ2-7; 10 bases agree with TRBD1. Germline CDR1 is SEHNR and CDR2 is FQNEAQ (reference sequence). J lost 2 bases, V lost 7 bases, and 8 bases had no gene match. There are 15 residues in the CDR3. CDR3 sequence reads: CASTPETGGPYEQYF. CDR3 nucleotides: TGTGCCAGCACCCCAGAGACAGGGGGCCCCTACGAGCAGTACTTC.

This clonotype has only a few counts. The genes are TRBV10-3 and TRBJ1-1; D perhaps matches TRBD1 (6 bases). V dropped 5 bases and J dropped 6 bases, with 19 bases sitting between them. This CDR3 contains 15 residues. CDR1 and CDR2 (germline): ENHRY, SYGVKD. CDR3 coding DNA: TGTGCCATCAGTACCCTGAGGGGGGGGCAAGCTGAAGCTTTCTTT. Translated: CAISTLRGGQAEAFF.

This clonotype has only a few counts. V is TRBV20-1 and J is TRBJ2-5; 10 nucleotides agree with TRBD2. Germline CDR1 reads DFQATT; CDR2 reads SNEGSKA (reference sequence). J lost 2 bases, V lost 3 bases, and 6 bases had no gene match. The CDR3 runs 15 residues. The CDR3 nucleotides are TGCAGTGCTAGGAAGACTAGCGGGCTTCAAGAGACCCAGTACTTC. Its translation is CSARKTSGLQETQYF.

The genes are TRBV4-3 and TRBJ2-1; 13 bases fit TRBD2. The CDR3 covers 16 residues. Trimming cost V 4 bases and J 3 bases; bases outside gene matches: 3. Looked up from germline, CDR1 is LGHNA and CDR2 is YSLEER. This CDR3 is CASSPGTSGDYNEQFF. The CDR3 nucleotides are TGCGCCAGCAGCCCCGGGACTAGCGGGGACTACAATGAGCAGTTCTTC.

This clonotype was seen a few times. The V gene is TRBV7-2, the J gene TRBJ1-1; D is possibly TRBD1 (5 bases). Germline values: CDR1 SGHTA, CDR2 FQGNSA. V lost 1 base and J lost 3, with 15 bases in between. The CDR3 totals 16 residues. CDR3 sequence: CASSLGSQGPHTEAFF. CDR3 DNA sequence: TGTGCCAGCAGCTTAGGTTCCCAGGGACCGCACACTGAAGCTTTCTTT. Full variable domain (missing parts from reference TRBV7-2 and TRBJ1-1): GAGVSQSPSNKVTEKGKDVELRCDPISGHTALYWYRQSLGQGLEFLIYFQGNSAPDKSGLPSDRFSAERTGGSVSTLTIQRTQQEDSAVYLCASSLGSQGPHTEAFFGQGTRLTVV.

In this sample, this clonotype turned up a few times. This chain links TRBV2 with TRBJ2-1, with TRBD2 identical over 13 bases. CDR3 length: 19 amino acids. Germline V gives CDR1 SNHLY, CDR2 FYNNEI. Trimming removed 1 base from V and 4 bases from J; junction bases left unmatched: 10. The DNA for the CDR3 is TGTGCCAGCAGTGAAGTGGGGGGAGGACTAGCGGGAGAGTACAATGAGCAGTTCTTC. Translation: CASSEVGGGLAGEYNEQFF.

This clonotype showed up many times. The CDR3 region is CASSFVISNEQFF. CDR3 nucleotide sequence: TGTGCCAGCAGCTTTGTTATTTCCAATGAGCAGTTCTTC. This rearrangement joins TRBV7-9 to TRBJ2-1; D unresolved. The CDR3 consists of 13 residues. CDR1 and CDR2 (germline): SEHNR, FQNEAQ (reference sequence). The V end was cut by 3 bases, the J end by 6 bases, with 9 bases between.

This clonotype has a count of ten or more. The chain is built from TRBV3-1 and TRBJ2-7, with TRBD2 identical over 12 bases. After removal of 4 bases from V and 2 bases from J, the junction contained 6 bases not matched to a gene. This CDR3 is built from 16 residues. The germline V gene has CDR1 LGHDT and CDR2 YNNKEL (reference sequence). The CDR3 nucleotides are TGTGCCAGCAGCCCGTGGCTAGCGGGAGGGCCCTACGAGCAGTACTTC. Protein sequence: CASSPWLAGGPYEQYF.

This clonotype was detected only a few times. This chain joins TRBV6-2 or TRBV6-3 and TRBJ2-3, with 9 bases fitting TRBD2. The CDR3 runs 18 residues. J lost 0 bases, V lost 6 bases, and 13 bases had no gene match. Germline V gene sequence: CDR1 MNHEY, CDR2 SVGEGT. The CDR3 region is CASSPRSASGVSTDTQYF. The CDR3 nucleotides are TGTGCCAGCAGCCCGAGGAGCGCTAGCGGGGTCAGCACAGATACGCAGTATTTT.

This chain joins TRBV9 and TRBJ2-3, with no clear D. CDR1 is SGDLS, CDR2 YYNGEE, per germline. V was shortened by 0 bases and J by 3 bases, with 11 bases between the two germline ends. This CDR3 is built from 15 residues. For the CDR3, the DNA is TGTGCCAGCAGCGTAGACGGAAGTAGTACAGATACGCAGTATTTT. It codes for CASSVDGSSTDTQYF. Looking up the rest from reference TRBV9 and TRBJ2-3 gives the full variable domain: DSGVTQTPKHLITATGQRVTLRCSPRSGDLSVYWYQQSLDQGLQFLIQYYNGEERAKGNILERFSAQQFPDLHSELNLSSLELGDSALYFCASSVDGSSTDTQYFGPGTRLTVL.

The V gene is TRBV25-1, the J gene TRBJ1-1; no reliable D call. Trimming took off 6 bases at V and 1 base at J, with 9 bases between the two ends. CDR3 length: 13 residues. CDR1 and CDR2 (germline): MGHDK, SYGVNS. CDR3 loop: CASRPHGNTEAFF. The DNA of the CDR3 is TGTGCCAGCAGACCCCACGGGAACACTGAAGCTTTCTTT.

This clonotype was found a few times. This rearrangement joins TRBV29-1 to TRBJ2-7, with a tentative D call TRBD1 (5 bases). V was cut by 3 bases and J by 6 bases, with 15 bases left in between. Germline values: CDR1 SQVTM, CDR2 ANQGSEA. The CDR3 contains 13 residues. The CDR3 is CSVDRAGLGEQYF. CDR3 DNA sequence: TGCAGCGTTGATCGGGCAGGGTTGGGCGAGCAGTACTTC.

This clonotype was counted only a few times. The chain joins TRBV29-1 to TRBJ2-7; D gene unclear. Trimming cost V 6 bases and J 2 bases, with 8 bases left between them. The CDR3 runs 11 residues. Germline V gives CDR1 SQVTM, CDR2 ANQGSEA. CDR3 residues: CSVYAPYEQYF. The CDR3 coding sequence is TGCAGCGTGTATGCGCCCTACGAGCAGTACTTC.

The rearrangement links TRBV29-1 to TRBJ2-1; 10 positions agree with TRBD1. There are 14 residues in the CDR3. V was pared by 8 bases and J by 2 bases, with 6 bases of the junction left unmatched. Germline CDR1 reads SQVTM; CDR2 reads ANQGSEA. DNA for the CDR3: TGCAGCACGTCGGACAGGGGGGCCTACAATGAGCAGTTCTTC. As protein: CSTSDRGAYNEQFF.

This clonotype was observed a handful of times. The V call is TRBV28, the J call TRBJ1-3; 9 nucleotides align to TRBD1. This CDR3 is 14 amino acids long. Germline V gene data show CDR1 as MDHEN and CDR2 as SYDVKM. Losses at the gene ends were 6 bases for V and 4 bases for J; bases not matched to a gene: 4. The CDR3 sequence: CASRGTGTGNTIYF. The DNA for the CDR3 is TGTGCCAGCAGGGGGACAGGGACAGGAAACACCATATATTTT.

This clonotype was picked up a small number of times. The V and J genes are TRBV12-3 or TRBV12-4 and TRBJ1-1; 9 nucleotides match TRBD1. This CDR3 is built from 16 residues. With 5 bases clipped from V and 4 bases from J, the junction kept 11 bases outside the gene matches. The CDR3 reads CASSPNPGQGVTEAFF. The CDR3 DNA reads TGTGCCAGCAGTCCCAATCCGGGACAGGGTGTCACTGAAGCTTTCTTT.